Sequencing of this TCR beta chain was carried out in a study of OX40 agonist ivuxolimab in advanced cancers. In the study overall: Patients received intravenous ivuxolimab every 2 weeks at 0.01 to 10 mg/kg. Patients achieving partial responses numbered three: one hepatocellular carcinoma case and two cutaneous melanoma cases.

Measured with immunoSEQ multiplex PCR; TCRdb has only the in-frame clones, and not every one. Found here are 90,000 to 100,000 clones, about 96% of them singletons; the top ten hold about 2.1%. The CDR3 spans 13 residues. Germline CDR1 reads LNHDA; CDR2 reads SQIVND (reference sequence). V lost 2 bases and J lost 7, with 12 bases in between. Material: CD4+ or CD8+ T cells sorted from blood, obtained in a trial of the OX40 agonist ivuxolimab. The chain employs TRBV19 and TRBJ2-7, with D unclear. The sequence was collected from an adult with an advanced solid tumor such as melanoma, head and neck, liver or kidney cancer. The CDR3 bases are TGTGCCAGTAGTATATACGCGAAAGGGGAGCAGTACTTC. This translates into CASSIYAKGEQYF.